This TCR beta chain was sequenced in a study of regulatory T cells in long-lasting Graves disease. Study overall: The study enrolled newly diagnosed Graves' patients on antithyroid drugs under 3 months.

As to time point: newly diagnosed GD, antithyroid drugs for less than 3 months. The authors made the TCR library using RNA they extracted from PBMCs. This CDR3 has 16 residues. V was pared by 1 base and J by 5 bases, with 6 bases of the junction left unmatched. Germline V CDR1 and CDR2: LGHDT, YNNKEL (reference sequence). CDR3-region Arm-PCR and iRepertoire HTBI primers produced the TCR beta libraries. TCRdb called the multiplex PCR reads again in MiXCR, with one record for every CDR3 protein. The sample shows roughly 410,000 distinct CDR3 sequences, over 12% of them seen only once. The data were also submitted as part of a second study, on T cells in Graves' hyperthyroidism and ophthalmopathy. That study reports: Orbital computed tomography, thyroid ultrasound, serum thyroxine and TRAb, and clinical symptoms together informed the diagnoses.

This chain connects TRBV3-1 to TRBJ1-4; 8 bases map to TRBD1. The sequence derives from a woman aged 40 to 49 with Graves disease. The sequenced sample was peripheral blood mononuclear cells (PBMCs), obtained at new diagnosis, from a patient treated with antithyroid drugs. The CDR3: CASSQATGQANEKLFF. DNA of the CDR3: TGTGCCAGCAGCCAAGCGACGGGACAGGCGAATGAAAAACTGTTTTTT.